Listed below are T cell receptor beta chains from one sample, sequenced in a study of blood T cell repertoires in COVID-19. The method was immunoSEQ multiplex PCR; TCRdb's version includes in-frame clones alone and lacks a portion of them. The sample has approximately 300,000 clones, roughly 87% seen once. Sequencing used PBMCs or T cells enriched from blood (not recorded which). These receptors were collected from a woman in her twenties or thirties who had recovered from COVID-19. Both conserved end residues are part of each CDR3. The D gene is left open where the match is weak. Expanded clones get a size class; other rows say once, few or many, or leave the size out.

>NA|TRBD1|TRBV11-2|TRBJ2-7
CASSPPRDRGLYEQYF
TGTGCCAGCAGCCCACCCCGGGACAGGGGGCTATACGAGCAGTACTTC
>NA|NA|TRBV9|TRBJ1-3
CASSPRKGFSGNTIYF
TGTGCCAGCAGCCCCCGGAAGGGGTTCTCTGGAAACACCATATATTTT
>NA|TRBD2|TRBV10-3|TRBJ2-5
CAIRASGDWTQYF
TGTGCCATCAGGGCTAGCGGGGACTGGACCCAGTACTTC
>NA|NA|TRBV29-1|TRBJ1-1
CSGSNRETEAFF
TGCAGCGGATCAAACAGGGAGACTGAAGCTTTCTTT
>NA|NA|TRBV7-2|TRBJ1-1
CASSQPRGEAFF
TGTGCCAGCAGCCAACCAAGGGGTGAAGCTTTCTTT
>once|NA|TRBV6-5|TRBJ2-7
CASSSREEWEQYF
TGTGCCAGCAGTTCCAGAGAGGAGTGGGAGCAGTACTTC
>NA|TRBD1|TRBV4-1|TRBJ2-2
CASSPEDRENTGELFF
TGCGCCAGCAGCCCCGAGGACAGGGAAAACACCGGGGAGCTGTTTTTT
>NA|TRBD2|TRBV5-6|TRBJ2-1
CASSLGGGFYNEQFF
TGTGCCAGCAGCTTGGGCGGGGGGTTCTACAATGAGCAGTTCTTC
>NA|TRBD2|TRBV6-5|TRBJ2-7
CASSYPGGGSYEQYF
TGTGCCAGCAGTTACCCGGGCGGGGGCTCCTACGAGCAGTACTTC
>NA|NA|TRBV27|TRBJ2-2
CASSLSATGELFF
TGTGCCAGCAGTTTATCGGCCACCGGGGAGCTGTTTTTT
>NA|NA|TRBV2|TRBJ1-4
CASSFGGESNEKLFF
TGTGCCAGCAGTTTCGGGGGTGAGAGTAATGAAAAACTGTTTTTT
>NA|NA|TRBV7-8|TRBJ2-7
CASSLRGQLGGGQYF
TGTGCCAGCAGCTTACGAGGACAGTTGGGTGGGGGGCAGTACTTC
>NA|NA|TRBV7-9|TRBJ1-1
CASSLGVVNTEAFF
TGTGCCAGCAGCTTAGGAGTAGTGAACACTGAAGCTTTCTTT
>NA|NA|TRBV9|TRBJ1-2
CASSDSDRRNYGYTF
TGTGCCAGCAGCGATAGTGACAGGAGGAACTATGGCTACACCTTC
>once|NA|TRBV5-1|TRBJ1-1
CASSFDGGRAFF
TGCGCCAGCAGCTTCGACGGGGGGCGAGCTTTCTTT
>once|TRBD1|TRBV15|TRBJ1-4
CATSRGTAGSNEKLFF
TGTGCCACCAGCAGGGGGACAGCCGGTTCGAATGAAAAACTGTTTTTT
>NA|NA|TRBV4-1|TRBJ2-5
CASSQEGLYQETQYF
TGCGCCAGCAGCCAAGAGGGCCTCTACCAAGAGACCCAGTACTTC
>NA|NA|TRBV30|TRBJ1-5
CAWKGYNQPQHF
TGTGCCTGGAAGGGGTACAATCAGCCCCAGCATTTT
>once|NA|TRBV5-1|TRBJ2-6
CASSRDISGANVLTF
TGCGCCAGCAGCCGGGACATCTCTGGGGCCAACGTCCTGACTTTC
>NA|NA|TRBV7-2|TRBJ1-5
CASSYNSNQPQHF
TGTGCCAGCAGCTACAATAGCAATCAGCCCCAGCATTTT
>NA|TRBD1|TRBV2|TRBJ1-1
CASNADRDSEAFF
TGTGCCAGCAACGCCGACAGGGACTCTGAAGCTTTCTTT
>NA|NA|TRBV27|TRBJ1-2
CASSNSPGQRYGYTF
TGTGCCAGCAGCAACTCCCCCGGACAGCGATATGGCTACACCTTC
>NA|NA|TRBV9|TRBJ1-1
CASGGGRVAEAFF
TGTGCCAGCGGTGGTGGTCGGGTCGCTGAAGCTTTCTTT
>NA|NA|TRBV2|TRBJ1-5
CASRTQGTSNQPQHF
TGTGCCAGCAGAACACAGGGAACTAGCAATCAGCCCCAGCATTTT
>NA|TRBD1|TRBV7-3|TRBJ2-1
CASSLGGQGYNEQFF
TGTGCCAGCAGCTTAGGGGGACAGGGCTACAATGAGCAGTTCTTC
>NA|NA|TRBV29-1|TRBJ1-1
CSGVRGNREAFF
TGCAGCGGTGTAAGGGGGAACCGGGAAGCTTTCTTT
>NA|NA|TRBV4-1|TRBJ1-6
CASSQDGGTLHF
TGCGCCAGCAGCCAAGATGGGGGGACCCTCCACTTT
>NA|NA|TRBV19|TRBJ2-7
CASSISGGPYEQYF
TGTGCCAGTAGTATATCGGGCGGGCCCTACGAGCAGTACTTC
>NA|TRBD1|TRBV15|TRBJ1-4
CATSRLRDSHEKLFF
TGTGCCACCAGCCGCTTGAGGGACAGCCATGAAAAACTGTTTTTT
>NA|NA|TRBV5-1|TRBJ1-1
CASRPPGLTEAFF
TGCGCCAGCAGGCCCCCGGGTTTGACTGAAGCTTTCTTT
>NA|NA|TRBV9|TRBJ2-6
CASSVEGAGANVLTF
TGTGCCAGCAGCGTAGAAGGGGCAGGGGCCAACGTCCTGACTTTC
>NA|NA|TRBV12-3/TRBV12-4|TRBJ1-1
CASSLGTDYEAFF
TGTGCCAGCAGTTTAGGGACAGATTATGAAGCTTTCTTT
>NA|NA|TRBV15|TRBJ1-6
CATSRDGRNNSPLHF
TGTGCCACCAGCAGAGATGGCAGGAATAATTCACCCCTCCACTTT
>NA|TRBD1|TRBV29-1|TRBJ1-6
CSVETGPNSPLHF
TGCAGCGTTGAGACAGGGCCGAATTCACCCCTCCACTTT
>NA|TRBD1|TRBV4-1|TRBJ1-3
CASSQGNRGSSGNTIYF
TGCGCCAGCAGCCAAGGTAACAGGGGTTCGTCTGGAAACACCATATATTTT
>NA|NA|TRBV6-2/TRBV6-3|TRBJ2-7
CASSYSRGPRYEQYF
TGTGCCAGCAGTTACTCCAGGGGTCCCCGCTACGAGCAGTACTTC
>NA|TRBD1|TRBV9|TRBJ2-3
CASKGDRGATDTQYF
TGTGCCAGCAAGGGAGACAGGGGGGCCACAGATACGCAGTATTTT
>NA|TRBD1|TRBV4-2|TRBJ1-2
CASSQRGGRGPGGYTF
TGTGCCAGCAGCCAGCGAGGCGGCAGGGGGCCCGGCGGCTACACCTTC
>NA|NA|TRBV2|TRBJ1-1
CATSGQGKSSEAFF
TGTGCCACTTCCGGCCAGGGGAAGTCGTCTGAAGCTTTCTTT
>NA|NA|TRBV7-9|TRBJ1-5
CASSSGIQPQHF
TGTGCCAGCAGCTCAGGGATCCAGCCCCAGCATTTT
>NA|TRBD1|TRBV19|TRBJ1-1
CASSIRTGDMNTEAFF
TGTGCCAGTAGTATTCGGACAGGCGACATGAACACTGAAGCTTTCTTT
>NA|NA|TRBV4-1|TRBJ1-1
CASSQASPRGTEAFF
TGCGCCAGCAGCCAAGCTAGTCCCCGAGGGACTGAAGCTTTCTTT
>NA|TRBD2|TRBV7-3|TRBJ2-3
CASSPGLARTDTQYF
TGTGCCAGCAGCCCAGGACTAGCCCGCACAGATACGCAGTATTTT
>NA|NA|TRBV9|TRBJ1-2
CASSGHPTDNYGYTF
TGTGCCAGCAGCGGGCACCCAACAGATAACTATGGCTACACCTTC
>NA|NA|TRBV10-3|TRBJ1-1
CAISESGAPTEAFF
TGTGCCATCAGTGAGTCTGGGGCACCCACTGAAGCTTTCTTT
>NA|NA|TRBV4-3|TRBJ1-1
CASSQEARNTEAFF
TGCGCCAGCAGCCAAGAAGCGAGGAACACTGAAGCTTTCTTT
>NA|NA|TRBV4-3|TRBJ1-2
CASSQDNRAGGYTF
TGCGCCAGCAGCCAAGATAACAGGGCGGGTGGCTACACCTTC
>NA|TRBD2|TRBV9|TRBJ2-5
CASSEGTRTETQYF
TGTGCCAGCAGCGAGGGGACTAGGACGGAGACCCAGTACTTC
>NA|NA|TRBV30|TRBJ1-2
CAWSVSGDSLYGYTF
TGTGCCTGGAGTGTATCCGGCGACAGTCTCTATGGCTACACCTTC
>NA|TRBD1|TRBV19|TRBJ2-1
CASSRDRAFFNEQFF
TGTGCCAGTAGTAGGGACAGGGCCTTTTTTAATGAGCAGTTCTTC
>NA|NA|TRBV7-6|TRBJ2-7
CASSLGGGGSYEQYF
TGTGCCAGCAGCTTAGGGGGCGGAGGGTCCTACGAGCAGTACTTC